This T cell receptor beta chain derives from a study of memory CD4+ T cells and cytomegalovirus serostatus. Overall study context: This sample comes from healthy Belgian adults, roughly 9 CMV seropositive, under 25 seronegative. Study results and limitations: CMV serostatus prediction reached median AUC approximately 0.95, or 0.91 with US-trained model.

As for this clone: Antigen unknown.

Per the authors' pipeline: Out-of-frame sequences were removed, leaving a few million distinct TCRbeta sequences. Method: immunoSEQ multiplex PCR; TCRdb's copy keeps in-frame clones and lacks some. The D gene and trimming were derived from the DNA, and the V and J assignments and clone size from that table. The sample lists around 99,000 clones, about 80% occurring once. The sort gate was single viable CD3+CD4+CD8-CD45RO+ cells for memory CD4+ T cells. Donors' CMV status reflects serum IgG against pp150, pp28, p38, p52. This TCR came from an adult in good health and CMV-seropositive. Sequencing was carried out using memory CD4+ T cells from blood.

CDR3 sequence (DNA): TGTGCCAGCAGCCCCTACGGGACTAGCGGGAGGGCAAGTACGCAGTATTTT. Translating gives CASSPYGTSGRASTQYF. This sequence joins TRBV7-9 and TRBJ2-3, with 16 bases aligning to TRBD2. Germline V lookup: CDR1 SEHNR, CDR2 FQNEAQ (reference sequence). This CDR3 has 17 amino acids. V trimming: 5 bases; J trimming: 8 bases; junction bases outside the gene matches: 10. The full variable domain, rest sourced from reference TRBV7-9 and TRBJ2-3, is DTGVSQNPRHKITKRGQNVTFRCDPISEHNRLYWYRQTLGQGPEFLTYFQNEAQLEKSRLLSDRFSAERPKGSFSTLEIQRTEQGDSAMYLCASSPYGTSGRASTQYFGPGTRLTVL.